The 16 T cell receptor beta chains below were found in one sample sequenced in a study of CD8 T cells in ankylosing spondylitis. Findings and caveats of the study: Seemingly characteristic of ankylosing spondylitis blood was a TCR beta motif consisting of roughly 8 highly homologous variants.

TCRdb reanalysed the 5' RACE reads using MiXCR and keeps one entry per CDR3 protein. The data show 670,000 or so distinct CDR3 sequences, with around a fifth seen just once and 19% held by the top ten. No antigen has been identified for these receptors. The specimen was blood, either unsorted or a sorted T cell fraction (not recorded which). The receptors were gathered from a male donor with ankylosing spondylitis.

The V call is TRBV29-1, the J call TRBJ1-2; no reliable D call. The V end lost 8 bases, the J end lost 6 bases, and 19 bases lay between the germline ends. This CDR3 is built from 13 residues. In germline, CDR1 is SQVTM, CDR2 ANQGSEA. The DNA for the CDR3 is TGCAGCTCCTCGGCGAGCAGTTGGAATGGCTACACCTTC. Protein: CSSSASSWNGYTF.

This clonotype was observed a few times. The chain links TRBV3-1 to TRBJ1-3; D possibly corresponds to TRBD1 (5 bases). The ends were cut back, 5 bases at V and 0 bases at J, with 14 bases in the middle. The CDR3 is made up of 16 amino acids. Germline V gene data show CDR1 as LGHDT and CDR2 as YNNKEL (reference sequence). CDR3 residues: CASSSRQPDSGNTIYF. The CDR3 region has the DNA TGTGCCAGCAGCTCGAGACAGCCGGACTCTGGAAACACCATATATTTT.

At least ten counts were recorded for this clonotype. V gene TRBV16 combines with J gene TRBJ1-2; 7 nucleotides line up with TRBD1. V was pared by 0 bases and J by 0 bases, with 4 bases of the junction left unmatched. Germline values: CDR1 KGHSY, CDR2 FQNENV. The CDR3 has 16 amino acids. For the CDR3, the DNA is TGTGCCAGCAGCCAATCAGGGGGACAGCCTAACTATGGCTACACCTTC. As protein: CASSQSGGQPNYGYTF.

This clonotype was seen a handful of times. V and J are TRBV6-5 and TRBJ2-1, with D possibly called TRBD1 or TRBD2 (5 bases each). CDR1 and CDR2 (germline): MNHEY, SVGAGI. Trimming removed 5 bases at V and 10 bases at J, with 12 bases between. This CDR3 spans 12 amino acids. CDR3 DNA: TGTGCCAGCAGTGGGGGAAGTCGGGAGCAGTTCTTC. Encoded protein: CASSGGSREQFF.

This chain links TRBV11-1 with TRBJ2-1, with 9 bases identical to TRBD2. This CDR3 is built from 18 residues. The germline V gene has CDR1 SGHAT and CDR2 FQDESV (reference sequence). The V segment lost 5 bases and the J segment 5 bases; nucleotides outside the gene matches: 16. The CDR3 nucleotides read TGTGCCAGCAGCGCCACCCACAGGGGCGGGGGGGCCGACAATGAGCAGTTCTTC. Its protein product is CASSATHRGGGADNEQFF.

There are a few counts of this clonotype. The rearrangement uses TRBV5-1 and TRBJ2-3; D uncertain. Germline V lookup: CDR1 SGHRS, CDR2 YFSETQ. CDR3 length equals 16 residues. Trimming stripped 0 bases from V and 2 bases from J, with 13 bases between. The CDR3 coding sequence is TGCGCCAGCAGCTTGGCCCAGACAATCTCCACAGATACGCAGTATTTT. Amino acid sequence: CASSLAQTISTDTQYF.

This clonotype was detected a few times. This chain joins TRBV2 and TRBJ2-5; no definite D call. This CDR3 region has 14 residues. Deletions cut 3 bases from V and 2 bases from J, with 10 bases between. Germline-derived CDR1 and CDR2 are SNHLY and FYNNEI. CDR3 nucleotides: TGTGCCAGCAGTGACCCGAATATACAAGAGACCCAGTACTTC. The encoded protein is CASSDPNIQETQYF.

This chain links TRBV5-4 with TRBJ1-2, with TRBD1 identical over 7 bases. The V gene's germline CDR1 is SGHNT and CDR2 YYREEE (reference sequence). After removal of 3 bases from V and 2 bases from J, the junction contained 7 bases not matched to a gene. There are 15 residues in the CDR3. The CDR3 DNA reads TGTGCCAGCAGCTACTCGACAGGGTCGAACTATGGCTACACCTTC. It yields the protein CASSYSTGSNYGYTF.

This chain joins TRBV20-1 and TRBJ2-5; no definite D call. The CDR3 extends over 12 amino acids. Trimming cost V 1 base and J 5 bases, with 8 bases left between them. Germline lookup yields CDR1 DFQATT and CDR2 SNEGSKA (reference sequence). The CDR3 DNA reads as TGCAGTGCTAGAGTCCACTTTGAGACCCAGTACTTC. This sequence encodes CSARVHFETQYF.

This clonotype was recorded a few times. V gene TRBV4-1 combines with J gene TRBJ2-2, with unresolved D. The germline V gene has CDR1 MGHRA and CDR2 YSYEKL. The CDR3 is 14 residues long. V gave up 8 bases and J gave up 0 bases, with 10 bases separating them. As DNA, the CDR3 is TGCGCCAGCCGTACACTTCCGAACACCGGGGAGCTGTTTTTT. It yields the protein CASRTLPNTGELFF.

This clonotype came up a few times. The chain is built from TRBV4-1 and TRBJ2-3; D gene uncertain. The CDR3 length is 13 residues. The V gene lost 1 base and the J gene lost 6 bases, with 8 bases spanning the gap. The V gene's germline CDR1 is MGHRA and CDR2 YSYEKL. For the CDR3, the DNA is TGCGCCAGCAGCCAAGGACCGAGGGATACGCAGTATTTT. It encodes CASSQGPRDTQYF.

This clonotype was counted between two and nine times. CDR3 coding DNA: TGTGCCAGCAGTTACGGGGTGGATGGGGCCAACGTCCTGACTTTC. Translating gives CASSYGVDGANVLTF. The gene calls are TRBV6-2 or TRBV6-3 and TRBJ2-6; D remains unclear. V was pared by 2 bases and J by 3 bases, with 8 bases between. From germline, CDR1 is MNHEY and CDR2 SVGEGT. This CDR3 is 15 amino acids long.

In this sample, this clonotype turned up a few times. V gene TRBV27 combines with J gene TRBJ2-1; possibly TRBD2 for D (5 bases). V was shortened by 1 base and J by 12 bases, with 13 bases between the two germline ends. The CDR3 consists of 13 residues. CDR1 is MNHEY and CDR2 is SMNVEV in the germline V gene (reference sequence). For the CDR3, the DNA is TGTGCCAGCAGTTTATACGGCGCGGGCCGGCAGTTCTTC. Translated, it gives CASSLYGAGRQFF.

This rearrangement joins TRBV4-1 to TRBJ2-1; TRBD2 matches 9 bases. Germline CDR1 is MGHRA and CDR2 is YSYEKL. Losses at the gene ends were 0 bases for V and 3 bases for J; bases not matched to a gene: 3. The CDR3 runs to 16 residues. For the CDR3, the DNA is TGCGCCAGCAGCCAAGATAGCGGGGGTCTCTACAATGAGCAGTTCTTC. Protein: CASSQDSGGLYNEQFF.

This clonotype was counted a few times. V gene TRBV4-1 combines with J gene TRBJ2-5, with D perhaps given as TRBD1 or TRBD2 (6 bases each). The germline gives CDR1 MGHRA, CDR2 YSYEKL. Trimming cost V 0 bases and J 1 base, with 21 bases left between them. This CDR3 spans 19 amino acids. DNA for the CDR3: TGCGCCAGCAGCCAAGAACGGTCACCGGGGGCGCAGGGCCAAGAGACCCAGTACTTC. Its translation is CASSQERSPGAQGQETQYF.

This clonotype was counted a few times. This chain joins TRBV28 and TRBJ2-2; D is unresolved. Germline values: CDR1 MDHEN, CDR2 SYDVKM. This CDR3 is 12 amino acids long. V gave up 6 bases and J gave up 7 bases, with 9 bases separating them. This CDR3 is CASRLRNGELFF. CDR3 DNA: TGTGCCAGCAGGCTCCGGAACGGGGAGCTGTTTTTT.